Following are 29 T cell receptor beta chains from one sample sequenced in a study of molecular identifiers for immune sequencing clone quantification. TCRdb used MiXCR to reprocess the PCR reads, holding one entry per CDR3 protein. The sample lists tens of thousands of distinct CDR3 sequences, about a third occurring once. The sequencing input was naive CD8+ T cells from blood, with Jurkat cell RNA spiked in. Subset reported: FACS-sorted CD8+CD4-CCR7+CD45RA+ naive T cells. These receptors were collected from a human donor in good health. Some libraries in this study had Jurkat cell RNA spiked in.

This clonotype was counted only a few times. This sequence joins TRBV7-2 and TRBJ2-3, with TRBD2 matching 8 bases. The V segment lost 1 base and the J segment 4 bases; nucleotides outside the gene matches: 7. The CDR3 extends over 16 amino acids. Germline CDR1 and CDR2: SGHTA and FQGNSA. CDR3 sequence (DNA): TGTGCCAGCAGCTTAGTCCAGCGGGAGAGGTCAGATACGCAGTATTTT. Amino acid sequence: CASSLVQRERSDTQYF.

Comment on this clonotype: A much larger clone differs by one base, so this may be a read error. The V call is TRBV6-2 or TRBV6-3, the J call TRBJ1-5; D is uncertain. This CDR3 is 13 amino acids long. Germline CDR1 and CDR2: MNHEY and SVGEGT. In nucleotides, the CDR3 is TGTGCCAGCTGTTACGGGGTCAATCAGCCCCAGCATTTT. This sequence encodes CASCYGVNQPQHF.

This clonotype was seen repeatedly, ten times or more. The chain couples TRBV7-9 to TRBJ1-3; D remains ambiguous. In germline, CDR1 is SEHNR, CDR2 FQNEAQ (reference sequence). The CDR3 sequence is 15 residues long. V was pared by 1 base and J by 0 bases, with 7 bases between. The CDR3 region is CASSLVGISGNTIYF. As DNA, the CDR3 is TGTGCCAGCAGCTTAGTCGGTATCTCTGGAAACACCATATATTTT.

This clonotype was observed a handful of times. The chain links TRBV12-3 or TRBV12-4 to TRBJ1-2; TRBD1 aligns across 7 bases. V shed 5 bases, J shed 0 bases, and the junction held 6 bases outside the gene matches. This CDR3 has 15 residues. In nucleotides, the CDR3 is TGTGCCAGCAGTCCTGCCGGGACAGCTAACTATGGCTACACCTTC. The encoded protein is CASSPAGTANYGYTF.

Remarks on this clonotype: This could be a read error, since a much larger clone is one nucleotide away. This sequence joins TRBV20-1 and TRBJ2-7, with 10 nucleotides matching TRBD1. The germline CDR1 and CDR2 sequences are DFQATT and SNEGSKA (reference sequence). V lost 3 bases and J lost 5; bases outside the gene matches: 7. This CDR3 spans 14 amino acids. The CDR3 bases are TGCAGTGCTAGGGGAGGGGACAGGGGTCACGAGCAGTACTTC. As protein: CSARGGDRGHEQYF.

The chain combines TRBV7-2 with TRBJ2-7; D call uncertain. Germline V lookup: CDR1 SGHTA, CDR2 FQGNSA. The CDR3 spans 16 residues. The V gene lost 4 bases and the J gene lost 7 bases, with 23 bases spanning the gap. DNA for the CDR3: TGTGCCAGCAGCTCCCACCTTGTCCCACGGCCTGGTGAGCAGTACTTC. This sequence encodes CASSSHLVPRPGEQYF.

Only one count was recorded for this clonotype. The gene calls are TRBV7-6 and TRBJ2-1; possible D gene TRBD2, 5 bases. The ends were cut back, 3 bases at V and 3 bases at J, with 12 bases in the middle. The length of the CDR3 is 15 residues. The V gene's germline CDR1 is SGHVS and CDR2 FNYEAQ. The DNA for the CDR3 is TGTGCCAGCAGCTTTGGGCGGGTTAACTACAATGAGCAGTTCTTC. Protein: CASSFGRVNYNEQFF.

This clonotype was counted between two and nine times. The chain joins TRBV4-1 to TRBJ2-1; D not certain. The CDR3 spans 16 residues. Germline CDR1 MGHRA, CDR2 YSYEKL. V dropped 0 bases and J dropped 7 bases, with 16 bases sitting between them. CDR3 bases: TGCGCCAGCAGCCAAGAGCACGGCCCGACTGTGAATGAGCAGTTCTTC. Protein: CASSQEHGPTVNEQFF.

This clonotype has a count of ten or more. This rearrangement joins TRBV28 to TRBJ2-7; TRBD2 matches at 8 bases. Germline V gives CDR1 MDHEN, CDR2 SYDVKM. This CDR3 has 16 residues. V lost 6 bases, J lost 2 bases, and 12 bases stayed unmatched. Written as DNA, the CDR3 is TGTGCCAGCAGCCGGTCCATGGCGGGAGGCGCCTACGAGCAGTACTTC. The encoded protein is CASSRSMAGGAYEQYF. Full variable domain (remainder filled in from reference TRBV28 and TRBJ2-7): DVKVTQSSRYLVKRTGEKVFLECVQDMDHENMFWYRQDPGLGLRLIYFSYDVKMKEKGDIPEGYSVSREKKERFSLILESASTNQTSMYLCASSRSMAGGAYEQYFGPGTRLTVT.

On this clonotype: This may come from a read error, since a much larger clone is one base off. The genes are TRBV12-3 or TRBV12-4 and TRBJ2-1, with D possibly being TRBD1 (5 bases). This CDR3 contains 15 residues. The CDR3 reads CASSLGSTGYNELVF. CDR3 sequence (DNA): TGTGCCAGCAGTTTGGGGTCAACAGGTTACAATGAGCTGGTCTTC.

The gene calls are TRBV11-2 and TRBJ2-3; no clear D. Germline values: CDR1 SGHAT, CDR2 FQNNGV. V lost 1 base, J lost 0 bases, and 17 bases lay in between. CDR3 length: 18 residues. The CDR3 sequence is CASSLVPNKPTSTDTQYF. The CDR3 DNA reads as TGTGCCAGCAGCTTAGTTCCGAACAAGCCAACTAGCACAGATACGCAGTATTTT.

The rearrangement uses TRBV4-2 and TRBJ2-1; 9 nucleotides line up with TRBD2. CDR3 size: 15 residues. Germline V CDR1 and CDR2: LGHNA, YNFKEQ. The V segment lost 4 bases and the J segment 6 bases; nucleotides outside the gene matches: 7. CDR3 sequence (DNA): TGTGCCAGCAGCCTTAGCGGGAGCGGGGGCAATGAGCAGTTCTTC. This codes for CASSLSGSGGNEQFF.

This clonotype was observed a handful of times. The V and J genes are TRBV5-4 and TRBJ1-5, with 9 nucleotides matching TRBD1. The CDR3 is 16 residues long. CDR1 is SGHNT and CDR2 is YYREEE in the germline V gene (reference sequence). Trimming cost V 4 bases and J 7 bases; bases outside gene matches: 12. CDR3 loop: CASSPGPGQGGQPQHF. The DNA of the CDR3 is TGTGCCAGCAGCCCGGGGCCGGGACAGGGTGGGCAGCCCCAGCATTTT.

Concerning this clonotype itself: The junction departs from germline at one end; a sequencing error may be responsible. The chain couples TRBV6-1 to TRBJ2-7; D remains ambiguous. Germline CDR1 is MNHNS and CDR2 is SASEGT. The CDR3 spans 12 residues. Written as DNA, the CDR3 is TGTGCCAGCTGTGAAAGGGTGTACGAGCAGTACTTC. Protein sequence: CASCERVYEQYF.

A few counts support this clonotype. The chain joins TRBV28 to TRBJ1-5; D is unresolved. Trimming took off 3 bases at V and 1 base at J, with 10 bases between the two ends. Looked up from germline, CDR1 is MDHEN and CDR2 is SYDVKM. The CDR3 runs to 15 residues. The CDR3 here is CASSLLETSNQPQHF. CDR3 nucleotide sequence: TGTGCCAGCAGTTTGTTGGAGACAAGCAATCAGCCCCAGCATTTT.

This clonotype showed up just once. Sequence at one end of the junction differs from germline and may be a read error. This rearrangement joins TRBV27 to TRBJ2-7, with D possibly matching TRBD1 (6 bases). Germline loops: CDR1 MNHEY, CDR2 SMNVEV (reference sequence). The length of the CDR3 is 13 residues. This CDR3 reads CANSQGPFYEQYF. The CDR3 bases are TGTGCCAACAGTCAGGGGCCATTCTACGAGCAGTACTTC.

The chain links TRBV18 to TRBJ2-7; D is possibly TRBD1 (6 bases). Germline V CDR1 and CDR2: KGHSH, LQKENI. The CDR3 runs 14 residues. V lost 8 bases, J lost 4 bases, and 18 bases lay in between. The CDR3, as DNA: TGTGCCAGCACTTCGACAGGCCGAAGATACGAGCAGTACTTC. This gives the protein CASTSTGRRYEQYF.

Points on this clonotype: With a much larger clone just one base away, this may be a read error. The chain uses TRBV13 and TRBJ1-5, with D uncertain. The CDR3 has 14 residues. Germline CDR1 and CDR2: PRHDT and FYEKMQ (reference sequence). CDR3 nucleotide sequence: TGTGCCAGCAGCTTAGGGCGGTTCAATCAGCCCCGGCATTTT. Translated, it gives CASSLGRFNQPRHF.

V is TRBV6-5 and J is TRBJ2-7, with TRBD2 identical over 14 bases. The CDR3 has 15 residues. Germline V CDR1 and CDR2: MNHEY, SVGAGI. V trimming: 5 bases; J trimming: 4 bases; junction bases outside the gene matches: 4. This CDR3 reads CASSPRTSGRYEQYF. CDR3 bases: TGTGCCAGCAGTCCTCGGACTAGCGGGAGGTACGAGCAGTACTTC.

This clonotype was counted between two and nine times. The chain carries TRBV13 and TRBJ1-4; 7 bases are shared with TRBD1. CDR3 length: 16 residues. Germline CDR1 reads PRHDT; CDR2 reads FYEKMQ (reference sequence). V lost 5 bases and J lost 4; bases outside the gene matches: 10. Written as DNA, the CDR3 is TGTGCCAGCAGCCACTATCCCCGGGACAGTAATGAAAAACTGTTTTTT. Amino acids: CASSHYPRDSNEKLFF.

As concerns this clonotype: Being one base from a much bigger clone, this may be a read error. Since the CDR3 does not end with the conserved phenylalanine or tryptophan, this likely comes from a read error. The CDR3 loop is CASSQGQQETQYI. CDR3 in DNA: TGCGCCAGCAGCCAAGGCCAGCAAGAGACCCAGTACATC. The chain uses TRBV4-1 and TRBJ2-5; D gene unclear. This CDR3 is 13 amino acids long. V was pared by 1 base and J by 2 bases, with 5 bases between. Germline V CDR1 and CDR2: MGHRA, YSYEKL.

V is TRBV18 and J is TRBJ1-4; D remains ambiguous. Trimming pared 3 bases from V and 6 bases from J, leaving 8 bases between. The CDR3 has 13 amino acids. Per the germline V gene, CDR1 is KGHSH and CDR2 is LQKENI. The chain's CDR3 is CASSPGHDEKLFF. In nucleotides, the CDR3 is TGTGCCAGCTCACCCGGCCATGATGAAAAACTGTTTTTT.

The rearrangement joins TRBV7-9 to TRBJ2-5; D might be TRBD2 (7 bases). V was shortened by 5 bases and J by 7 bases, with 17 bases between the two germline ends. The CDR3 loop spans 14 amino acids. Germline V gives CDR1 SEHNR, CDR2 FQNEAQ (reference sequence). The CDR3: CASSGVGGEGTQYF. The DNA of the CDR3 is TGTGCCAGCAGCGGAGTAGGGGGGGAAGGGACCCAGTACTTC.

CDR3 DNA: TGTGCCAGCAGCTTGGCCGAGGTGCAGACCAACACTGAAGCTTTCTTT. This sequence encodes CASSLAEVQTNTEAFF. The rearrangement uses TRBV5-4 and TRBJ1-1; unclear D gene. The ends were cut back, 0 bases at V and 2 bases at J, with 14 bases in the middle. The CDR3 totals 16 residues. Germline lookup yields CDR1 SGHNT and CDR2 YYREEE (reference sequence).

Ten or more counts support this clonotype. The genes are TRBV29-1 and TRBJ1-1; D is unresolved. The CDR3 length is 12 residues. With 3 bases removed from V and 5 bases from J, the gap between germline ends came to 10 bases. The germline V gene encodes CDR1 SQVTM and CDR2 ANQGSEA. CDR3 nucleotide sequence: TGCAGCGTTGACAATTTAGGGACTGAAGCTTTCTTT. Translated: CSVDNLGTEAFF.

As to this clonotype: A read error may be the cause here, since a much bigger clone is one base away. CDR3 coding DNA: TGCGCCAGCCGCCCCAGGGCCGCACCTGCGCAGTTCTTC. This translates into CASRPRAAPAQFF. The V and J genes are TRBV5-1 and TRBJ2-1; perhaps TRBD1 as D (5 bases). The CDR3 loop spans 13 amino acids. Germline V gives CDR1 SGHRS, CDR2 YFSETQ. Trimming took 7 bases from V and 12 from J, leaving 20 bases between them.

The chain combines TRBV6-5 with TRBJ1-2, with D perhaps TRBD1 (5 bases). This CDR3 contains 14 residues. Germline lookup yields CDR1 MNHEY and CDR2 SVGAGI. With 7 bases removed from V and 4 bases from J, the gap between germline ends came to 16 bases. The CDR3 DNA is TGTGCCAGCAAACTGGAACAGGCGCTCTATGGCTACACCTTC. This sequence encodes CASKLEQALYGYTF.

This clonotype appeared many times. The genes are TRBV5-6 and TRBJ1-5; 7 nucleotides line up with TRBD1. Germline CDR1 and CDR2: SGHDT and YYEEEE. The CDR3 has 15 residues. V gave up 4 bases and J gave up 3 bases; unmatched junction bases: 7. The CDR3 spells CASSMADRPNQPQHF. The CDR3 DNA reads TGTGCCAGCAGCATGGCGGACAGGCCCAATCAGCCCCAGCATTTT.

In its sample, this clonotype was seen many times. The V and J genes are TRBV7-9 and TRBJ2-3; 7 bases are shared with TRBD2. The CDR3 spans 14 residues. Germline CDR1 reads SEHNR; CDR2 reads FQNEAQ (reference sequence). The junction had 5 bases not matched to a gene; V was cut back by 8 bases and J by 0 bases. The CDR3 coding sequence is TGTGCCAGCTACGGGAGGCAGAGCACAGATACGCAGTATTTT. Its protein is CASYGRQSTDTQYF.